The 18 T cell receptor beta chains reported below all come from one sample, sequenced in a study of memory CD4+ T cells and cytomegalovirus serostatus. Only in-frame clones appear in the TCRdb table, and some are missing; sequencing was by immunoSEQ multiplex PCR. The table records over 40,000 clones, about 79% of them present only once. Single viable CD3+CD4+CD8-CD45RO+ cells were sorted as the memory CD4+ T cells. Sequencing was performed on memory CD4+ T cells from blood. The source of these receptors is an adult in good health and CMV-seronegative.

This clone was recorded once. J is TRBJ2-2 and V is TRBV10-3, with D possibly TRBD1 on 5 matching bases. Trimming pared 0 bases from V and 5 bases from J, leaving 16 bases between. From germline, CDR1 is ENHRY and CDR2 SYGVKD. The CDR3 length is 17 residues. The CDR3 DNA follows: TGTGCCATCAGTGAGTCGGACCAGGGCCGGAATACCGGGGAGCTGTTTTTT. Translated, it gives CAISESDQGRNTGELFF.

This rearrangement joins TRBV10-1 to TRBJ2-1; no definite D call. The CDR3 has 15 residues. Trimming left V 11 bases short and J 4 bases short, with 21 bases between. Germline values: CDR1 WNHNN, CDR2 SYGVQD (reference sequence). The chain's CDR3 is CAAFDSAVGYNEQFF. DNA of the CDR3: TGCGCCGCCTTCGACTCGGCAGTGGGGTACAATGAGCAGTTCTTC.

This clone was seen once. This sample includes further DNA sequences coding for the same CDR3. V gene TRBV7-6 combines with J gene TRBJ2-2, with D perhaps being TRBD1 or TRBD2 (5 bases each). The germline V gene encodes CDR1 SGHVS and CDR2 FNYEAQ. This CDR3 is built from 13 residues. Trimming stripped 5 bases from V and 6 bases from J, with 10 bases between. The CDR3 DNA reads TGTGCCAGCAGCGGGACCGCCCCCGGGGAGCTGTTTTTT. Its translation: CASSGTAPGELFF.

V and J are TRBV6-1 and TRBJ2-4; 7 bases line up with TRBD1. Germline V CDR1 and CDR2: MNHNS, SASEGT. Trimming removed 0 bases from V and 0 bases from J; junction bases left unmatched: 11. The CDR3 runs 19 residues. The CDR3 sequence is CASSEAIGTDAIAKNIQYF. The CDR3 DNA sequence: TGTGCCAGCAGTGAAGCAATTGGGACAGACGCTATAGCCAAAAACATTCAGTACTTC.

V usage is TRBV5-1 and J usage is TRBJ2-7; weak D call: TRBD1 (6 bases). CDR1 is SGHRS and CDR2 is YFSETQ in the germline V gene. V was trimmed by 0 bases and J by 2 bases, leaving 12 bases between them. This CDR3 contains 15 residues. CDR3 protein: CASSLAPGEPYEQYF. DNA for the CDR3: TGCGCCAGCAGCTTGGCCCCAGGGGAACCCTACGAGCAGTACTTC. The full variable domain, completed using reference TRBV5-1 and TRBJ2-7, is KAGVTQTPRYLIKTRGQQVTLSCSPISGHRSVSWYQQTPGQGLQFLFEYFSETQRNKGNFPGRFSGRQFSNSRSEMNVSTLELGDSALYLCASSLAPGEPYEQYFGPGTRLTVT.

The count of this clone is one. The V gene is TRBV5-1, the J gene TRBJ2-3; 9 bases are shared with TRBD1. The trim removed 3 bases at V and 2 bases at J, leaving 4 bases unmatched. The CDR3 consists of 15 residues. The V gene's germline CDR1 is SGHRS and CDR2 YFSETQ. DNA for the CDR3: TGCGCCAGCAGCTCTGGACAGGGGCCCACAGATACGCAGTATTTT. The encoded protein is CASSSGQGPTDTQYF.

This clone was observed a handful of times. This chain joins TRBV30 and TRBJ1-1; D is uncertain. Germline V gives CDR1 GTSNPN, CDR2 SVGIG (reference sequence). The CDR3 consists of 13 residues. V lost 6 bases to trimming and J lost 3 bases, with 14 bases between them. The CDR3 DNA is TGTGCCTGCACCCTTAGTAGGGACACTGAAGCTTTCTTT. Translating it yields CACTLSRDTEAFF.

The chain has TRBV7-9 and TRBJ1-6; D gene unclear. Germline CDR1 is SEHNR and CDR2 is FQNEAQ (reference sequence). Trimming shortened V by 2 bases and J by 5 bases, and 4 bases separated the two germline ends. This CDR3 comprises 13 residues. The CDR3 DNA is TGTGCCAGCAGCTTAAATGATAATTCACCCCTCCACTTT. Translated: CASSLNDNSPLHF.

V usage is TRBV9 and J usage is TRBJ2-2, with D hard to call. The CDR3 has 13 amino acids. V lost 4 bases to trimming and J lost 5 bases, with 9 bases between them. CDR1 and CDR2 (germline): SGDLS, YYNGEE. For the CDR3, the DNA is TGTGCCAGCAGCTTAGACCCGACCGGGGAGCTGTTTTTT. Its translation: CASSLDPTGELFF.

This chain connects TRBV27 to TRBJ2-6; D is possibly TRBD2 (5 bases). Trimming removed 2 bases at V and 1 base at J, with 9 bases between. From germline, CDR1 is MNHEY and CDR2 SMNVEV (reference sequence). The CDR3 spans 16 residues. DNA of the CDR3: TGTGCCAGCAGTTTAACGGGGTGGTCTGGGGCCAACGTCCTGACTTTC. Translation gives CASSLTGWSGANVLTF.

The V call is TRBV5-1, the J call TRBJ2-1; D remains ambiguous. Trimming stripped 2 bases from V and 6 bases from J, with 18 bases between. Germline V gene lookup returns CDR1 SGHRS and CDR2 YFSETQ. The CDR3 sequence is 16 residues long. The DNA of the CDR3 is TGCGCCAGCAGCTTACCGAAACCCCGAGAGGCCAATGAGCAGTTCTTC. This codes for CASSLPKPREANEQFF.

The V and J genes are TRBV27 and TRBJ1-1; the D is unclear. This CDR3 has 14 residues. V lost 2 bases, J lost 4 bases, and 11 bases lay in between. Germline assignment: CDR1 MNHEY and CDR2 SMNVEV (reference sequence). The CDR3 DNA is TGTGCCAGCAGTTTAGAGTCGGGGTCCACTGAAGCTTTCTTT. It codes for CASSLESGSTEAFF.

The chain joins TRBV12-1 to TRBJ1-5; TRBD1, the table's D call, was not compared with the DNA. TRBV12-1 is a recognized pseudogene. The CDR3 has 17 amino acids. For the CDR3, the DNA is TGTGCCAGCAGCTTTTTACAGGGGATCTGCAGCAATCAGCCCCAGCATTTT. Translating gives CASSFLQGICSNQPQHF.

This clone was seen only once. The gene calls are TRBV28 and TRBJ2-7; the D gene is possibly TRBD1 (5 bases). Germline values: CDR1 MDHEN, CDR2 SYDVKM. The length of the CDR3 is 15 residues. The V gene lost 6 bases and the J gene lost 2 bases, with 17 bases spanning the gap. The CDR3 DNA reads as TGTGCCAGCAGCCCACTACTGGGGCTAACCTACGAGCAGTACTTC. It translates to CASSPLLGLTYEQYF.

The genes are TRBV7-9 and TRBJ1-1; 10 bases map to TRBD1. Trimming removed 1 base from V and 1 base from J; junction bases left unmatched: 6. The CDR3 length is 17 residues. Germline loops: CDR1 SEHNR, CDR2 FQNEAQ (reference sequence). The CDR3 loop is CASSLGLRDRGNTEAFF. CDR3 coding DNA: TGTGCCAGCAGCTTAGGCCTAAGGGACAGGGGGAACACTGAAGCTTTCTTT.

The rearrangement uses TRBV2 and TRBJ1-5; D ambiguous. Trimming stripped 3 bases from V and 0 bases from J, with 9 bases between. CDR1 is SNHLY, CDR2 FYNNEI, per germline. The CDR3 length is 15 residues. For the CDR3, the DNA is TGTGCCAGCAGTGAGGCGACACATAGCAATCAGCCCCAGCATTTT. Its translation: CASSEATHSNQPQHF.

The table lists this clone with a count of one. CDR3 region: CASTSYRDSNSPLHF. The CDR3 DNA sequence: TGTGCCAGCACCTCATACCGGGACAGTAATTCACCCCTCCACTTT. The rearrangement links TRBV7-9 to TRBJ1-6, with 7 positions matching TRBD1. CDR1 is SEHNR and CDR2 is FQNEAQ in the germline V gene (reference sequence). The V and J ends lost 7 bases and 6 bases, in that order; junction bases with no gene match: 9. This CDR3 has 15 amino acids.

The chain joins TRBV21-1 to TRBJ2-3; the DNA was not compared with TRBD1, the D call given in the table. TRBV21-1 is a documented pseudogene. The CDR3 contains 17 residues. This chain's CDR3 is CASSLPTAGAPTDTQYF. The CDR3 nucleotides are TGTGCCAGCAGCCTCCCAACCGCAGGGGCCCCCACAGATACGCAGTATTTT.